One sample yielded the 4 T cell receptor beta chains listed below, sequenced in a study of CD8 T cells in Susac syndrome (dated by TCRdb to the late 2010s). Receptors were amplified or captured by the immunoSEQ multiplex PCR assay. RNA was extracted with the RNeasy kit and 0.5 to 1 ug was reverse transcribed using random hexamers. TCRdb reprocessed the public reads (quality trimming at Q25 with fastp, clone calling with MiXCR) and kept in-frame beta chains. One record per CDR3 amino acid sequence lists the most common genes and DNA. The sample contains some 140,000 distinct CDR3 sequences, 95% of them found a single time. The biggest ten clones account for about 0.18% of the sample. Sample: CD8+ T cells from PBMCs. The receptors were gathered from a human donor with Susac syndrome.

This chain uses TRBV29-1 with TRBJ2-1; TRBD2 might be the D (5 bases). CDR1 is SQVTM and CDR2 is ANQGSEA in the germline V gene. The V end was cut by 7 bases, the J end by 0 bases, with 13 bases between. There are 14 residues in the CDR3. The CDR3 loop reads CSAEGVPSYNEQFF. The CDR3 DNA follows: TGCAGCGCAGAGGGTGTGCCCTCCTACAATGAGCAGTTCTTC.

The chain uses TRBV3-1 and TRBJ1-4; tentative D call: TRBD1 (6 bases). The length of the CDR3 is 17 residues. The V end was cut by 6 bases, the J end by 3 bases, with 20 bases between. The germline CDR1 and CDR2 sequences are LGHDT and YNNKEL (reference sequence). The CDR3 nucleotides read TGTGCCAGCAGTCACACTGGCCAGGGGTCGGCTAATGAAAAACTGTTTTTT. Translation: CASSHTGQGSANEKLFF.

The J gene is TRBJ2-3, the V gene TRBV20-1; D ambiguous. CDR3 size: 15 residues. Germline CDR1 and CDR2: DFQATT and SNEGSKA (reference sequence). V gave up 3 bases and J gave up 0 bases, with 13 bases separating them. CDR3 sequence (DNA): TGCAGTGCTAGCGGTAGGCTAGGAAGCACAGATACGCAGTATTTT. Residues: CSASGRLGSTDTQYF.

The chain links TRBV20-1 to TRBJ2-5; maybe TRBD2 (5 bases). The CDR3 loop spans 17 amino acids. The V end was cut by 5 bases, the J end by 4 bases, with 26 bases between. Germline V lookup: CDR1 DFQATT, CDR2 SNEGSKA (reference sequence). The CDR3 nucleotides are TGCAGTGCTCCTCCGGGGATCCGGGATAGGAAGGTAGAGACCCAGTACTTC. Translating gives CSAPPGIRDRKVETQYF.